The 3 T cell receptor beta chains presented below share a single source sample, sequenced in a study of T cells in Graves' hyperthyroidism and ophthalmopathy (dated by TCRdb to between 2017 and 2020). The library relied on multiplex PCR. For sequencing, an Illumina HiSeq 2000 was employed. TCR beta CDR3 regions were amplified from RNA transcripts. The TCR CDR3 was subjected to a first round of RT-PCR using the HTBI primer set and the Qiagen OneStep RT-PCR kit. TCRdb ran its own pipeline on the public reads, namely fastp trimming at Q25 and MiXCR clone calling, and kept in-frame beta chains. Each entry is one CDR3 protein sequence, shown with its most common DNA and genes. The sample table records 300,000 to 450,000 distinct CDR3 sequences; approximately 15% of these occur just once. The ten largest clones represent approximately 9.9% of the sample. Sequencing was carried out using blood. Receptors were obtained from a woman aged 55-70 years with Graves' hyperthyroidism.

The V and J genes are TRBV20-1 and TRBJ2-1; D not certain. Germline V gene lookup returns CDR1 DFQATT and CDR2 SNEGSKA (reference sequence). Trimming stripped 3 bases from V and 6 bases from J, with 18 bases between. The CDR3 has 15 amino acids. CDR3 residues: CSASDWVRVSNEQFF. CDR3 sequence (DNA): TGCAGTGCTAGTGACTGGGTAAGGGTGAGCAATGAGCAGTTCTTC.

This clonotype was counted many times. The V gene is TRBV3-1, the J gene TRBJ2-2; a possible D gene is TRBD2 (7 bases). Germline CDR1 reads LGHDT; CDR2 reads YNNKEL (reference sequence). Trimming cost V 0 bases and J 6 bases, with 17 bases left between them. The CDR3 covers 17 residues. This CDR3 reads CASSQEGAGASSGELFF. CDR3 nucleotides: TGTGCCAGCAGCCAAGAGGGGGCGGGGGCTAGTTCCGGGGAGCTGTTTTTT. The whole variable domain, remainder taken from reference TRBV3-1 and TRBJ2-2, is DTAVSQTPKYLVTQMGNDKSIKCEQNLGHDTMYWYKQDSKKFLKIMFSYNNKELIINETVPNRFSPKSPDKAHLNLHINSLELGDSAVYFCASSQEGAGASSGELFFGEGSRLTVL.

The chain employs TRBV5-1 and TRBJ2-7, with 13 bases aligning to TRBD2. Germline assignment: CDR1 SGHRS and CDR2 YFSETQ. The CDR3 loop spans 16 amino acids. The trim removed 3 bases at V and 2 bases at J, leaving 5 bases unmatched. CDR3 sequence: CASSSGTSGIPYEQYF. The CDR3 DNA reads as TGCGCCAGCAGCTCGGGGACTAGCGGGATCCCCTACGAGCAGTACTTC. Complete variable domain (other parts from reference TRBV5-1 and TRBJ2-7): KAGVTQTPRYLIKTRGQQVTLSCSPISGHRSVSWYQQTPGQGLQFLFEYFSETQRNKGNFPGRFSGRQFSNSRSEMNVSTLELGDSALYLCASSSGTSGIPYEQYFGPGTRLTVT.